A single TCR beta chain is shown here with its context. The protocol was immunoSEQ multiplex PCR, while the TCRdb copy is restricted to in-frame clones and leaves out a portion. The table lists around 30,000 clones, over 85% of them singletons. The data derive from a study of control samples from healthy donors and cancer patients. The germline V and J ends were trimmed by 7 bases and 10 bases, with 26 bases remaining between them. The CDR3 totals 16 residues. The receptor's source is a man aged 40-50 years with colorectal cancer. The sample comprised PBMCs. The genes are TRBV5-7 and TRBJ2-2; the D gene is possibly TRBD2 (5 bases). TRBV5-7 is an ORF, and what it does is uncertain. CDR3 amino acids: CASPPADRAERKELFF. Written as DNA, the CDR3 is TGTGCCAGCCCGCCAGCGGACCGGGCCGAACGCAAGGAGCTGTTTTTT.